This entry describes one T cell receptor beta chain. TCRdb's copy holds only in-frame clones and misses some; the assay was immunoSEQ multiplex PCR. The sample records some 120,000 clones, over 80% being singletons. This record belongs to a study of blood T cell repertoires in COVID-19. CDR3 size: 15 residues. J was trimmed by 1 base and V by 7 bases; bases with no gene match: 9. The germline gives CDR1 SGHNT, CDR2 YYREEE (reference sequence). The receptor comes from a man in his sixties with acute or convalescent COVID-19. This rearrangement joins TRBV5-4 to TRBJ2-3; 7 bases fit TRBD1. Sequencing was done on a sample of peripheral blood. The CDR3 region has the DNA TGTGCCAGCGCCATGACAGGGCAGGGCACAGATACGCAGTATTTT. This translates into CASAMTGQGTDTQYF.